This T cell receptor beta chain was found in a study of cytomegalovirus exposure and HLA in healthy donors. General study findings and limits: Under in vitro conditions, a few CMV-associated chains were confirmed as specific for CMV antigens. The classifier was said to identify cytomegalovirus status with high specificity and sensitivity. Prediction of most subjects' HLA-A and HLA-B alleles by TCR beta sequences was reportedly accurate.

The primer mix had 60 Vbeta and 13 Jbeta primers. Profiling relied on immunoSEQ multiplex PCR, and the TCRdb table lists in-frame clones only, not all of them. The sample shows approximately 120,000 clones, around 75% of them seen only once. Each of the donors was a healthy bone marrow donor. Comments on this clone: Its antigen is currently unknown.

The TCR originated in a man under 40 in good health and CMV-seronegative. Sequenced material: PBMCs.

In nucleotides, the CDR3 is TGTGCCAGCAGGCCGCTTGGCGGGAGGGCAGAGACCCAGTACTTC. As protein: CASRPLGGRAETQYF. The genes are TRBV5-4 and TRBJ2-5; 9 nucleotides agree with TRBD2. The CDR3 totals 15 residues. V lost 5 bases and J lost 4; bases outside the gene matches: 9. Per germline, CDR1 SGHNT and CDR2 YYREEE (reference sequence).